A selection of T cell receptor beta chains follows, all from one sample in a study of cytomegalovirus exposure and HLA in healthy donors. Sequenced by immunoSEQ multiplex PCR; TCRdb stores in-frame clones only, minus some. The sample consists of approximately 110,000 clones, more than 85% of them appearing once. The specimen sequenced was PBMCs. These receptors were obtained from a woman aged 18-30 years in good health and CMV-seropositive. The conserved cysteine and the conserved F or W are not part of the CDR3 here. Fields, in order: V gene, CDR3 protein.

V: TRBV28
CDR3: ASRSAIGTGNNEQF

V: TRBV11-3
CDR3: ASSLGGDFSGANVLT

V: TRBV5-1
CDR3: ASSGGLAEETQY

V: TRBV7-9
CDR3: ASSLGQVNTEAF

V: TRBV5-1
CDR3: ASSLRGSGTGGNIQY

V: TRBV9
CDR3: ASSEGTGGQPQH

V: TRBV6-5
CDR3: ASSRDRKNYGYT

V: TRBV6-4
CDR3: ASSDGQGAGELF

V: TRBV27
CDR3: ASSLSTNYEQY

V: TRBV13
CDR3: ASSLVWNSGRGGDTQY

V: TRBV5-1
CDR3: ASSLRGTANTEAF

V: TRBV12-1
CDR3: APPGMSSYNEQF

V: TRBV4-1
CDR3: ASSQGPGVDTIY

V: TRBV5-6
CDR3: ASSLIGGGRQPGANVLT

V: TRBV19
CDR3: ASSIRGGNQPQH

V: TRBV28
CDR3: ASSLYRLAVTYEQY

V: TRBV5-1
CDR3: ASSLGLSTDTQY

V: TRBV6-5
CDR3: AGTVGALGTEAF

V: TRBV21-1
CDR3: ASSKCCAGTSYSGNTIY

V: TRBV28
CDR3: ASRPFRDRGGEQY

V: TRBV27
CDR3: ASSLFRDYEQY

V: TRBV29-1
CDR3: SVERPGSSYEQY

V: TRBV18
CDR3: ASSPGADSYNEQF

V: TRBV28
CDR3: ASSLGQGVGNTDTQY

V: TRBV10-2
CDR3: ASSDSTSFGTDTQY